The rows below give T cell receptor beta chains drawn from one sample of a study of spatial heterogeneity in lung cancer. TCRdb recomputed calls from the 5' RACE reads with MiXCR, one row per CDR3 protein. Found here are about 10,000 distinct CDR3 sequences, 12% of them singletons; the top ten hold approximately 14%. The material was lung tumor tissue, obtained at surgery. The receptors here all came from a female donor with early-stage non-small cell lung cancer. Both conserved end residues are trimmed from each CDR3. Each record gives: CDR3 protein, V gene, CDR3 length, J gene.

CDR3: ASRTRAGVSNQPQH
V: TRBV6-6
length: 14
J: TRBJ1-5

CDR3: ASSPTILRDNQETQY
V: TRBV5-1
length: 15
J: TRBJ2-5

CDR3: ASSPQTGQGAKGYT
V: TRBV7-2
length: 14
J: TRBJ1-2

CDR3: ASSVTAVRNTEAF
V: TRBV7-2
length: 13
J: TRBJ1-1

CDR3: ASSPPARAAHEQY
V: TRBV12-3/TRBV12-4
length: 13
J: TRBJ2-7

CDR3: ASSFVTGQAKAF
V: TRBV28
length: 12
J: TRBJ1-1

CDR3: ASSHRGDNYGYT
V: TRBV5-1
length: 12
J: TRBJ1-2

CDR3: SFWTGGTYEQY
V: TRBV29-1
length: 11
J: TRBJ2-7

CDR3: ASSVAGAGTGELF
V: TRBV12-3/TRBV12-4
length: 13
J: TRBJ2-2

CDR3: SARIKLTQETQY
V: TRBV20-1
length: 12
J: TRBJ2-5

CDR3: ASSPGDPAGEQF
V: TRBV6-1
length: 12
J: TRBJ2-1

CDR3: ASSFRQDSYEQY
V: TRBV5-1
length: 12
J: TRBJ2-7

CDR3: ASSRIGSGYEQY
V: TRBV3-1
length: 12
J: TRBJ2-7

CDR3: ASSPQPAGTSFYEQY
V: TRBV9
length: 15
J: TRBJ2-7

CDR3: ASLAEGGGVPYEQY
V: TRBV6-2/TRBV6-3
length: 14
J: TRBJ2-7

CDR3: ASSGGRRGETDTQY
V: TRBV5-1
length: 14
J: TRBJ2-3

CDR3: ASKRGPYEQY
V: TRBV2
length: 10
J: TRBJ2-7

CDR3: ASSFGDRIYGYT
V: TRBV5-8
length: 12
J: TRBJ1-2

CDR3: ASSSSSGTVNYGYT
V: TRBV7-9
length: 14
J: TRBJ1-2

CDR3: AISPGTPDTQY
V: TRBV10-3
length: 11
J: TRBJ2-3

CDR3: ASSLSGSEETQY
V: TRBV7-2
length: 12
J: TRBJ2-5

CDR3: ASSGTSGNEQF
V: TRBV9
length: 11
J: TRBJ2-1

CDR3: ARPRRLRTGPYEQY
V: TRBV28
length: 14
J: TRBJ2-7

CDR3: ASSILGLKNGYT
V: TRBV6-5
length: 12
J: TRBJ1-2

CDR3: SAREGETQY
V: TRBV20-1
length: 9
J: TRBJ2-5

CDR3: ASSSLRTGAGYT
V: TRBV28
length: 12
J: TRBJ1-2

CDR3: ASSYRAGATEKLF
V: TRBV13
length: 13
J: TRBJ1-4

CDR3: ASSPRDRGSYEQY
V: TRBV6-2/TRBV6-3
length: 13
J: TRBJ2-7

CDR3: ASSLGPYNSPLH
V: TRBV27
length: 12
J: TRBJ1-6